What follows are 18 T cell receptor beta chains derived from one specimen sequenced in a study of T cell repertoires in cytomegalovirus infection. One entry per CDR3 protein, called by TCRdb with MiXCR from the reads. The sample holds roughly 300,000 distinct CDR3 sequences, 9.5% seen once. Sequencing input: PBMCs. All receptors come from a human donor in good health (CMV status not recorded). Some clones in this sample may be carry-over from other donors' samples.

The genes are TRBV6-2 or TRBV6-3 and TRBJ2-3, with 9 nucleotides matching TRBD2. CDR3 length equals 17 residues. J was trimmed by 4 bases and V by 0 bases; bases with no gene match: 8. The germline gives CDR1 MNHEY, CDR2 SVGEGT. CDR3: CASSYSPWAGGSDTQYF. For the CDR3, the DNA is TGTGCCAGCAGTTACTCCCCATGGGCGGGAGGGTCAGATACGCAGTATTTT.

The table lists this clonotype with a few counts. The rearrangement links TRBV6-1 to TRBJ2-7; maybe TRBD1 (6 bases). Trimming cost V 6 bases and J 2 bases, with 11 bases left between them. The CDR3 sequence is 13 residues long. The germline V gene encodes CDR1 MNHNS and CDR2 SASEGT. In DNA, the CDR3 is TGTGCCAGCAGCAAGAACAGGGCCTACGAGCAGTACTTC. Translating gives CASSKNRAYEQYF.

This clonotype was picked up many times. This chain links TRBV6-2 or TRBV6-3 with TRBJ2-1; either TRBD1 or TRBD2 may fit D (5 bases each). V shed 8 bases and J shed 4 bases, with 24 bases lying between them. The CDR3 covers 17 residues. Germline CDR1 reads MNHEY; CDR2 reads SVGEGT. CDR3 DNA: TGTGCCAGCCACAAGGGCCCCGGGACGATGCGATACAATGAGCAGTTCTTC. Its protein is CASHKGPGTMRYNEQFF.

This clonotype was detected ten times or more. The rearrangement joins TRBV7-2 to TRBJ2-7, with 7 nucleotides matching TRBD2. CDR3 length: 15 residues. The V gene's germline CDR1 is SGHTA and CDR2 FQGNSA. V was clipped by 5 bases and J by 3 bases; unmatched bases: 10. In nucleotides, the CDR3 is TGTGCCAGCAGCCAACAAGAGCGGGGAGACTACGAGCAGTACTTC. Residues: CASSQQERGDYEQYF.

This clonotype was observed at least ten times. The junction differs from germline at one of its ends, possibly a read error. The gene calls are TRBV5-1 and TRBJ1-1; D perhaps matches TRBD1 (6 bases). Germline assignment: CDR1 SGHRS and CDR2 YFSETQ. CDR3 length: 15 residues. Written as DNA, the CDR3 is TGTGCCAGCAGCCCTCGGACAGTCATGAACACTGAAGCTTTCTTT. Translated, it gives CASSPRTVMNTEAFF.

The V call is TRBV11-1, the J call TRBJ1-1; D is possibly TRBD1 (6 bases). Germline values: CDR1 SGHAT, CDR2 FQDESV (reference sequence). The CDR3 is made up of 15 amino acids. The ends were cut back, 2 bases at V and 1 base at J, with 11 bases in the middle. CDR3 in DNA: TGTGCCAGCAGCTTATCCAGGGGTGGGAACACTGAAGCTTTCTTT. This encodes CASSLSRGGNTEAFF.

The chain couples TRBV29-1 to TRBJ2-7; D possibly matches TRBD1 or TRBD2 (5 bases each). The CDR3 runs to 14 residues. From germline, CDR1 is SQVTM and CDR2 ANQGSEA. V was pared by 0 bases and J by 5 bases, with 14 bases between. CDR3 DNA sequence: TGCAGCGTTGAAGACGGGGCAGGGCCGAACGAGCAGTACTTC. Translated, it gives CSVEDGAGPNEQYF.

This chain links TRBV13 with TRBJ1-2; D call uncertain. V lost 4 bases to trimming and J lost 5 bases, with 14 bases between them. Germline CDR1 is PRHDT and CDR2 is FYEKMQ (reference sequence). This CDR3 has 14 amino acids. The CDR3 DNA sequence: TGTGCCAGCAGCTCACCCACACTCTTTTATGGCTACACCTTC. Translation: CASSSPTLFYGYTF.

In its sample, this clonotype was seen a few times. The CDR3 sequence is CASSGGGAANEKLFF. The CDR3 bases are TGTGCCAGCAGCGGGGGGGGGGCGGCTAATGAAAAACTGTTTTTT. The rearrangement joins TRBV28 to TRBJ1-4; a possible D gene is TRBD1 (6 bases). The CDR3 length is 15 residues. Per the germline V gene, CDR1 is MDHEN and CDR2 is SYDVKM. V shed 6 bases and J shed 3 bases, with 14 bases lying between them.

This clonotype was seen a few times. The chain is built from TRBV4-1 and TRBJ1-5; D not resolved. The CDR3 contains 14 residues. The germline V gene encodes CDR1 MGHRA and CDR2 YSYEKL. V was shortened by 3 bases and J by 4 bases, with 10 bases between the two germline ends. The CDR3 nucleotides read TGCGCCAGCAGCCAGTATAACGATAATCAGCCCCAGCATTTT. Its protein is CASSQYNDNQPQHF.

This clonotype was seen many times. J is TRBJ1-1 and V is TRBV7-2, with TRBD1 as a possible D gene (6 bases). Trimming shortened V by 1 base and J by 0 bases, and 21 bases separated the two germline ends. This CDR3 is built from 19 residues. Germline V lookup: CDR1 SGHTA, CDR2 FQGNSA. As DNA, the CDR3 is TGTGCCAGCAGCTTAGTCCCGTGGGGTATCGACAGGTTGAACACTGAAGCTTTCTTT. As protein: CASSLVPWGIDRLNTEAFF.

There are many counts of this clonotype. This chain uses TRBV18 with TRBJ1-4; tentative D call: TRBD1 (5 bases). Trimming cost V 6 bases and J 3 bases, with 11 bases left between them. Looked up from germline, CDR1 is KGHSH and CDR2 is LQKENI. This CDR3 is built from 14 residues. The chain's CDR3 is CASSGDPANEKLFF. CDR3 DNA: TGTGCCAGCTCGGGGGACCCGGCTAATGAAAAACTGTTTTTT.

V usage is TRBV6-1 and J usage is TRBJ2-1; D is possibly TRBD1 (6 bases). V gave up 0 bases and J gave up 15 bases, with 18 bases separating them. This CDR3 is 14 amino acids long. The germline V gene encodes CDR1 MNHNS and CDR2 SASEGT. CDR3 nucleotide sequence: TGTGCCAGCAGTGAAGCGCGGCGTGGGGACAATCCGTTCTTC. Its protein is CASSEARRGDNPFF.

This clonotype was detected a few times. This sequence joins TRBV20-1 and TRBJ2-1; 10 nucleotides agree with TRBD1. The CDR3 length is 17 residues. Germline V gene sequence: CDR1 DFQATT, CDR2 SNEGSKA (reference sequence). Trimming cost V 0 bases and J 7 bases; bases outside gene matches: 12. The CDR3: CSARDPPGQGSLNEQFF. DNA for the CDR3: TGCAGTGCTAGAGATCCTCCGGGACAGGGGTCTCTGAATGAGCAGTTCTTC.

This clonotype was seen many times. CDR3 sequence: CASSFENNYGYTF. CDR3 bases: TGTGCCAGCAGTTTTGAGAATAACTATGGCTACACCTTC. The chain joins TRBV12-3 or TRBV12-4 to TRBJ1-2; no clear D. CDR3 length: 13 amino acids. V was cut by 3 bases and J by 1 base, with 6 bases left in between.

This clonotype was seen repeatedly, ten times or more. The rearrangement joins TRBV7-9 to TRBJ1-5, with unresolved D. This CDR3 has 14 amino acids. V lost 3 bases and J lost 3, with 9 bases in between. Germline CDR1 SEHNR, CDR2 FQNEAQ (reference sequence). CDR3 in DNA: TGTGCCAGCAGCTTGATCGGAGACAATCAGCCCCAGCATTTT. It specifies CASSLIGDNQPQHF.

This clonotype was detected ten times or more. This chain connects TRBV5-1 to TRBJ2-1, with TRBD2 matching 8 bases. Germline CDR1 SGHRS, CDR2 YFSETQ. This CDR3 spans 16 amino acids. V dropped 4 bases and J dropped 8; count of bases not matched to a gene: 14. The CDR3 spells CASSLLGSGINHEQFF. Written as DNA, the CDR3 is TGCGCCAGCAGCCTCCTGGGTAGCGGGATCAACCATGAGCAGTTCTTC.

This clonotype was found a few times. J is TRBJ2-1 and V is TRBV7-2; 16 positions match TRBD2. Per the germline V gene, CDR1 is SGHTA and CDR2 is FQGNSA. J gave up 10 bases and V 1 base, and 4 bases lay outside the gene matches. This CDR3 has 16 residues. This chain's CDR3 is CASSLGPGLAGGEQFF. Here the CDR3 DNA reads TGTGCCAGCAGCTTAGGGCCGGGACTAGCGGGAGGGGAGCAGTTCTTC.